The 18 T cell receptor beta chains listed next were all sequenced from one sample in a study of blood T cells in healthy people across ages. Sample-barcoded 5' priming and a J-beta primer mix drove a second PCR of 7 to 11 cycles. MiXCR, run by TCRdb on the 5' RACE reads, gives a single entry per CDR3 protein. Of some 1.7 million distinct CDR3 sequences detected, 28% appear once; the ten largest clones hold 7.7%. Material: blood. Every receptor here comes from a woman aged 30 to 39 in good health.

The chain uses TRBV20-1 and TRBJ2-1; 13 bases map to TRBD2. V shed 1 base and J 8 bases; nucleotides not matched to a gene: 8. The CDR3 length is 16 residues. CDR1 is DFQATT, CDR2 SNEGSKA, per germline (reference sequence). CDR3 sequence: CSARAGTSGESDEQFF. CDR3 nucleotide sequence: TGCAGTGCTAGAGCCGGGACTAGCGGGGAGAGCGATGAGCAGTTCTTC.

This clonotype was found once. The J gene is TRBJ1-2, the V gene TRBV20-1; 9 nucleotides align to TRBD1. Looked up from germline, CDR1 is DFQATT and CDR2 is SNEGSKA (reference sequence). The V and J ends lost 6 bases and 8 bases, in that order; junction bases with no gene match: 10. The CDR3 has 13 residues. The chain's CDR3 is CSARQGVGWGYTF. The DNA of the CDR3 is TGCAGTGCCCGACAGGGGGTGGGCTGGGGCTACACCTTC.

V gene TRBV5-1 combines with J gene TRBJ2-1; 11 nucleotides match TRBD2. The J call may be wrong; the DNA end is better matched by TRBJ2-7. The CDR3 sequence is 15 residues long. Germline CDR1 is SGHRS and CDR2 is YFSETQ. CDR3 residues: CASSAGSGGVNEQYF. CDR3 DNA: TGCGCCAGCAGTGCCGGTAGCGGGGGGGTCAATGAGCAGTACTTC.

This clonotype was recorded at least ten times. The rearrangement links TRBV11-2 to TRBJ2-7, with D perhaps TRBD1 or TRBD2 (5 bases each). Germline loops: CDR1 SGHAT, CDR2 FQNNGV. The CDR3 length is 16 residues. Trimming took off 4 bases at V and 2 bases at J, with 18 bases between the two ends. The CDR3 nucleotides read TGTGCCAGCAGCTCTCCTATATGGGGGAGCACCTACGAGCAGTACTTC. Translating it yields CASSSPIWGSTYEQYF.

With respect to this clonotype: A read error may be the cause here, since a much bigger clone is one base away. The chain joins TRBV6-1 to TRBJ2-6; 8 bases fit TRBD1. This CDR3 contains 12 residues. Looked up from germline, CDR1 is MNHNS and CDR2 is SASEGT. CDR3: CAEGQGGNVPTF. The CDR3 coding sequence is TGTGCCGAAGGACAGGGAGGCAACGTCCCGACTTTC.

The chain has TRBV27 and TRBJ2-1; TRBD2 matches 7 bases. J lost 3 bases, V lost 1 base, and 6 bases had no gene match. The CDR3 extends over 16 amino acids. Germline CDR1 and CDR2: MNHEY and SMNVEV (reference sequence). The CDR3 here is CASSLWAGADYNEQFF. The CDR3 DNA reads TGTGCCAGCAGTTTATGGGCGGGAGCTGACTACAATGAGCAGTTCTTC.

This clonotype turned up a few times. Here the CDR3 reads CASSYEFSETQYF. CDR3 sequence (DNA): TGTGCCAGCAGTTACGAGTTCTCAGAGACCCAGTACTTC. V is TRBV6-5 and J is TRBJ2-5, with D hard to call. Germline assignment: CDR1 MNHEY and CDR2 SVGAGI. This CDR3 is built from 13 residues. Trimming took off 2 bases at V and 4 bases at J, with 8 bases between the two ends.

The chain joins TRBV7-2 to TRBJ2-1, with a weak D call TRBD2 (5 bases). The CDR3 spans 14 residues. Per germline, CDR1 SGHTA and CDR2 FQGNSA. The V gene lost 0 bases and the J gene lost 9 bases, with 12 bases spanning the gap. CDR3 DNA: TGTGCCAGCAGCTTAGCCCTAGGGAGCCGTGAGCAGTTCTTC. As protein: CASSLALGSREQFF.

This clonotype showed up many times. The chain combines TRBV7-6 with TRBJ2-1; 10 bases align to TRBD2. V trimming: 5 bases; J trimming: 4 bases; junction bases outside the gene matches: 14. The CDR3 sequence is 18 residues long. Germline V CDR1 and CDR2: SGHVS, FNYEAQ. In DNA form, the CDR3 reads TGTGCCAGCAGCCCAGATTTTACTAGCGGGACGATATACAATGAGCAGTTCTTC. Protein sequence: CASSPDFTSGTIYNEQFF.

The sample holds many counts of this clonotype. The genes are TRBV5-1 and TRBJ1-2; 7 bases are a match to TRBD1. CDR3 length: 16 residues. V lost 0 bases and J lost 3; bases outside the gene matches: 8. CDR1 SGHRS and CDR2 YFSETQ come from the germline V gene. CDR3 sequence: CASSLANRGSDYGYTF. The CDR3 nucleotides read TGCGCCAGCAGCTTGGCCAACAGGGGATCGGACTATGGCTACACCTTC.

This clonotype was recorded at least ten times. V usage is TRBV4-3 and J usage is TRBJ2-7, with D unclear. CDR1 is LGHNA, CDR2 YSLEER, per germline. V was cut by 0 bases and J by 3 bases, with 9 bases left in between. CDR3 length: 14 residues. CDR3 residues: CASSQERHNYEQYF. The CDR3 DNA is TGCGCCAGCAGCCAAGAAAGACACAACTACGAGCAGTACTTC.

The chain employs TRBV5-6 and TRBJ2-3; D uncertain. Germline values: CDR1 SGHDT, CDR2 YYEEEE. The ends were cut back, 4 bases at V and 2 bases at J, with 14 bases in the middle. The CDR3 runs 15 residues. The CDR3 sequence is CASSQYEWSTDTQYF. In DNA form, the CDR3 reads TGTGCCAGCAGCCAGTATGAGTGGTCCACAGATACGCAGTATTTT. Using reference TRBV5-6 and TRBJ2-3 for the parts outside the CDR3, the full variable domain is DAGVTQSPTHLIKTRGQQVTLRCSPKSGHDTVSWYQQALGQGPQFIFQYYEEEERQRGNFPDRFSGHQFPNYSSELNVNALLLGDSALYLCASSQYEWSTDTQYFGPGTRLTVL.

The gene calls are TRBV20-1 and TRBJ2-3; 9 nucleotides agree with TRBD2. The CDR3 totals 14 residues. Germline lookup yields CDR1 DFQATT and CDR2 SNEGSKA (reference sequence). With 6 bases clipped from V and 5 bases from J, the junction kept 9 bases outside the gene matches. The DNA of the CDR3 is TGCAGTGCCTCCGGGCGGGGGGGCGGAGATACGCAGTATTTT. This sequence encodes CSASGRGGGDTQYF.

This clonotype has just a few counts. The CDR3 loop is CASSVSGRGNNEQFF. CDR3 DNA: TGTGCCAGCAGCGTGAGCGGGAGAGGAAACAATGAGCAGTTCTTC. The chain employs TRBV7-9 and TRBJ2-1, with TRBD2 matching 8 bases. The CDR3 contains 15 residues. CDR1 SEHNR and CDR2 FQNEAQ come from the germline V gene (reference sequence). The J segment lost 5 bases and the V segment lost 5 bases, leaving 8 bases of the junction unmatched.

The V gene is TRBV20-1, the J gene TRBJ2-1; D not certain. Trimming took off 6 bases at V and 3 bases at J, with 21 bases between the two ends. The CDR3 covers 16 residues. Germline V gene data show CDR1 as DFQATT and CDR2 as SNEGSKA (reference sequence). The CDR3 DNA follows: TGCAGTGCCGAGAATCCGACTGGGCGGAACTACAATGAGCAGTTCTTC. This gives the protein CSAENPTGRNYNEQFF.

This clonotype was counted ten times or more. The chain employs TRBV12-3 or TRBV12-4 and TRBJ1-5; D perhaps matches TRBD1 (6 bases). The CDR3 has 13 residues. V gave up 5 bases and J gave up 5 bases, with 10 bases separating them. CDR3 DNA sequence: TGTGCCAGCAGTGGACAGCAAGATCAGCCCCAGCATTTT. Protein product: CASSGQQDQPQHF.

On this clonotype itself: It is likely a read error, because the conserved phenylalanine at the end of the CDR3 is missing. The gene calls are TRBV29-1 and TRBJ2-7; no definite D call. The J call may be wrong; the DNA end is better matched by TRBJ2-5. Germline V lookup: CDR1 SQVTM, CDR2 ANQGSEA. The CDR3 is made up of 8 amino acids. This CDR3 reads CSVETQYC. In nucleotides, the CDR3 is TGCAGCGTGGAGACCCAGTACTGC.

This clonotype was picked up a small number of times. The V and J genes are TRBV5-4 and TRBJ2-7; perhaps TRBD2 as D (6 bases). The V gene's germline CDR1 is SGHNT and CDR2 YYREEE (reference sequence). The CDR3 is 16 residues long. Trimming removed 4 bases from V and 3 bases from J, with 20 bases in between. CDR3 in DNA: TGTGCCAGCAGCCCGGCGGGACTCGGCAACTACTACGAGCAGTACTTC. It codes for CASSPAGLGNYYEQYF.